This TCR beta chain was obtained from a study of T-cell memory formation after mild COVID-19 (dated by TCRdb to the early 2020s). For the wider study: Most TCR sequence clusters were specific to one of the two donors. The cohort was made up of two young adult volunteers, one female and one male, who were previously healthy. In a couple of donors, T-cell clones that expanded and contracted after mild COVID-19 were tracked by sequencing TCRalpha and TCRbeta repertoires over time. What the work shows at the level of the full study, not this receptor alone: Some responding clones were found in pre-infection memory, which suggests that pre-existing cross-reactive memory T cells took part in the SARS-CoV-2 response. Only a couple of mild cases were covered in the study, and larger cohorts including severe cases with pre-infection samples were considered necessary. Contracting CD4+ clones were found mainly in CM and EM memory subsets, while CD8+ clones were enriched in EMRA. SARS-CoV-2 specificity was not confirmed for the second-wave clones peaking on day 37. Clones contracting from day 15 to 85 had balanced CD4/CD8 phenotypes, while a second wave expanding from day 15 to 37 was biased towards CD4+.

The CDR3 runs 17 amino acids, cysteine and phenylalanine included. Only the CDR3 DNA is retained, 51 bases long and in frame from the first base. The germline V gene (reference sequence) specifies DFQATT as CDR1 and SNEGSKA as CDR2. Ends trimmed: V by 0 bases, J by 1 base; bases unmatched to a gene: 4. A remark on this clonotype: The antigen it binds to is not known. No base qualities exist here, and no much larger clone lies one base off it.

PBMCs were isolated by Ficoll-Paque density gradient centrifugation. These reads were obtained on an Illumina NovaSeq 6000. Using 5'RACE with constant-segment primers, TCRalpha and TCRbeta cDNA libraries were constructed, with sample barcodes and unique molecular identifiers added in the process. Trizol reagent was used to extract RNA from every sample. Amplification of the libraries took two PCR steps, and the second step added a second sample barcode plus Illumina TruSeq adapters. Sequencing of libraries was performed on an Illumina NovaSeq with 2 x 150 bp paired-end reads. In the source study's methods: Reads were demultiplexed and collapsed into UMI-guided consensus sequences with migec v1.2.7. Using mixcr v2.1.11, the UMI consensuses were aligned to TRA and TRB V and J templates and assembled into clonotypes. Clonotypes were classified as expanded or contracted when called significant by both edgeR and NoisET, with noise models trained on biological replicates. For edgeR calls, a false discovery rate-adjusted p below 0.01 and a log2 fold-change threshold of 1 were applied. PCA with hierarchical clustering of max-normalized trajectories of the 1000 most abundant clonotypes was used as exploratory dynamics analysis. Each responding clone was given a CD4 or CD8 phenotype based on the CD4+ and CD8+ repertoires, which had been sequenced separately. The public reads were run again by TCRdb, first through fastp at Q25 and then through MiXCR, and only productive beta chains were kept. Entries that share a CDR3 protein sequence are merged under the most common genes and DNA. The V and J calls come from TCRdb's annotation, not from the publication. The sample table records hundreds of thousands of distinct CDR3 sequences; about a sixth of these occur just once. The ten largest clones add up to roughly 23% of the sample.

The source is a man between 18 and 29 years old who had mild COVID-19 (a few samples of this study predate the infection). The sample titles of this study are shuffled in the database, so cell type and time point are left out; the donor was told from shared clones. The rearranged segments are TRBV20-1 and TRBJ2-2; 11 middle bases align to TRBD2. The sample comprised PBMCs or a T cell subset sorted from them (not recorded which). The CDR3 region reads CSARDTSGGGNTGELFF. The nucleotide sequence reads TGCAGTGCTAGAGATACTAGCGGGGGAGGGAACACCGGGGAGCTGTTTTTT.